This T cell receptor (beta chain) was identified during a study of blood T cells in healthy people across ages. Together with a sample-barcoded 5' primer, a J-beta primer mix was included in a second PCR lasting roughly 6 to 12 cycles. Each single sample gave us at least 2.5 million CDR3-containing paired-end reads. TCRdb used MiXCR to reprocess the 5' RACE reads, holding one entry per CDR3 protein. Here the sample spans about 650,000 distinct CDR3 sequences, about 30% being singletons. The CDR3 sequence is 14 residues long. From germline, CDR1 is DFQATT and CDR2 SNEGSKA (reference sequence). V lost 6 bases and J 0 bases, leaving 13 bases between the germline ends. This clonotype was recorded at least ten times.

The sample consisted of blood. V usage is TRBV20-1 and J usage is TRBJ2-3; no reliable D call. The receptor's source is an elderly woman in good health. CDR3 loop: CSARAYSSTDTQYF. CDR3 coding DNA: TGCAGTGCCCGAGCATACTCTAGCACAGATACGCAGTATTTT.